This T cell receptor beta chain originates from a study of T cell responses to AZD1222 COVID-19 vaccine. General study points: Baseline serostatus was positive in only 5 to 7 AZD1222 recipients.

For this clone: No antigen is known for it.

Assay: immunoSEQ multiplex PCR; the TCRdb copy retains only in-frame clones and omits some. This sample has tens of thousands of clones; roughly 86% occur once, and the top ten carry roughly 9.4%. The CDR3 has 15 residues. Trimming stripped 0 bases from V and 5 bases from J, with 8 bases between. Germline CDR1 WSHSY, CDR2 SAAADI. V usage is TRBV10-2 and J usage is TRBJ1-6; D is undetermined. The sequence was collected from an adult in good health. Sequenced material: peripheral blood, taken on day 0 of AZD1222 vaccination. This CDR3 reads CASSESSQDNSPLHF. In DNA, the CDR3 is TGCGCCAGCAGTGAGTCGTCTCAGGATAATTCACCCCTCCACTTT.